The clone carrying this T cell receptor beta chain was seen a few times. Its specificity is not known. This CDR3 is 15 amino acids long. Trimming took 3 bases from V and 6 from J, leaving 18 bases between them. Germline assignment: CDR1 LNHDA and CDR2 SQIVND (reference sequence). This sample was included in a study of cytomegalovirus exposure and HLA in healthy donors. Study-level results: A few CMV-associated chains were confirmed in vitro to be specific for CMV antigens.

Primers: 60 Vbeta forward and 13 Jbeta reverse. Data came from immunoSEQ multiplex PCR; TCRdb stores just in-frame clones and leaves some out. Here the sample spans 200,000 to 250,000 clones, around 86% being singletons. The sample consisted of PBMCs. The gene calls are TRBV19 and TRBJ2-7; D is perhaps TRBD2 (6 bases). This receptor was identified in a woman in her thirties or forties in good health and CMV-seronegative. As DNA, the CDR3 is TGTGCCAGTAGTATTCGGGGTGGCGGGGACTTCGAGCAGTACTTC. As protein: CASSIRGGGDFEQYF.